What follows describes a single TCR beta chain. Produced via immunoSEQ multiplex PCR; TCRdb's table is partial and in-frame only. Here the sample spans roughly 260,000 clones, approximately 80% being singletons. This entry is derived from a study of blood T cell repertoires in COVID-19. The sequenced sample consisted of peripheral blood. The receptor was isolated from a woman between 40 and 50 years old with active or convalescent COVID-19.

The CDR3 loop is CASSQVKGQGVPGQFF. The CDR3 bases are TGTGCCAGCAGCCAAGTTAAGGGACAGGGAGTGCCTGGGCAGTTCTTC. The V call is TRBV14, the J call TRBJ2-1, with 9 nucleotides matching TRBD1. This CDR3 is built from 16 residues. Germline assignment: CDR1 SGHDN and CDR2 FVKESK. Unmatched junction bases numbered 13, after V lost 1 base and J lost 12 bases.